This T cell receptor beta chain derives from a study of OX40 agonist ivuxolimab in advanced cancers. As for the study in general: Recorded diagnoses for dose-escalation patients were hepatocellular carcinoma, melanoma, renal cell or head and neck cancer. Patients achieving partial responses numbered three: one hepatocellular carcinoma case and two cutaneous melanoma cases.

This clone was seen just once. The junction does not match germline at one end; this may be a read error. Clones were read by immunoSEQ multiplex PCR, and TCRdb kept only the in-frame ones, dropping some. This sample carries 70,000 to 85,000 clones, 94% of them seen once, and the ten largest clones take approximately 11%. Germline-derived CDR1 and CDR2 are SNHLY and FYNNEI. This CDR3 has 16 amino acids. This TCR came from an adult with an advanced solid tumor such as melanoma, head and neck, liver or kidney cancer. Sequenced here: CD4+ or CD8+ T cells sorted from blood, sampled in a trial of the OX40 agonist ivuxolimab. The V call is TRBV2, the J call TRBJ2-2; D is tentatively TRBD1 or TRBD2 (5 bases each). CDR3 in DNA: TGTGCCGGCAGTGAAGCACAGGAGGACCCCACCGGGGAGCTGTTTTTT. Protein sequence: CAGSEAQEDPTGELFF.